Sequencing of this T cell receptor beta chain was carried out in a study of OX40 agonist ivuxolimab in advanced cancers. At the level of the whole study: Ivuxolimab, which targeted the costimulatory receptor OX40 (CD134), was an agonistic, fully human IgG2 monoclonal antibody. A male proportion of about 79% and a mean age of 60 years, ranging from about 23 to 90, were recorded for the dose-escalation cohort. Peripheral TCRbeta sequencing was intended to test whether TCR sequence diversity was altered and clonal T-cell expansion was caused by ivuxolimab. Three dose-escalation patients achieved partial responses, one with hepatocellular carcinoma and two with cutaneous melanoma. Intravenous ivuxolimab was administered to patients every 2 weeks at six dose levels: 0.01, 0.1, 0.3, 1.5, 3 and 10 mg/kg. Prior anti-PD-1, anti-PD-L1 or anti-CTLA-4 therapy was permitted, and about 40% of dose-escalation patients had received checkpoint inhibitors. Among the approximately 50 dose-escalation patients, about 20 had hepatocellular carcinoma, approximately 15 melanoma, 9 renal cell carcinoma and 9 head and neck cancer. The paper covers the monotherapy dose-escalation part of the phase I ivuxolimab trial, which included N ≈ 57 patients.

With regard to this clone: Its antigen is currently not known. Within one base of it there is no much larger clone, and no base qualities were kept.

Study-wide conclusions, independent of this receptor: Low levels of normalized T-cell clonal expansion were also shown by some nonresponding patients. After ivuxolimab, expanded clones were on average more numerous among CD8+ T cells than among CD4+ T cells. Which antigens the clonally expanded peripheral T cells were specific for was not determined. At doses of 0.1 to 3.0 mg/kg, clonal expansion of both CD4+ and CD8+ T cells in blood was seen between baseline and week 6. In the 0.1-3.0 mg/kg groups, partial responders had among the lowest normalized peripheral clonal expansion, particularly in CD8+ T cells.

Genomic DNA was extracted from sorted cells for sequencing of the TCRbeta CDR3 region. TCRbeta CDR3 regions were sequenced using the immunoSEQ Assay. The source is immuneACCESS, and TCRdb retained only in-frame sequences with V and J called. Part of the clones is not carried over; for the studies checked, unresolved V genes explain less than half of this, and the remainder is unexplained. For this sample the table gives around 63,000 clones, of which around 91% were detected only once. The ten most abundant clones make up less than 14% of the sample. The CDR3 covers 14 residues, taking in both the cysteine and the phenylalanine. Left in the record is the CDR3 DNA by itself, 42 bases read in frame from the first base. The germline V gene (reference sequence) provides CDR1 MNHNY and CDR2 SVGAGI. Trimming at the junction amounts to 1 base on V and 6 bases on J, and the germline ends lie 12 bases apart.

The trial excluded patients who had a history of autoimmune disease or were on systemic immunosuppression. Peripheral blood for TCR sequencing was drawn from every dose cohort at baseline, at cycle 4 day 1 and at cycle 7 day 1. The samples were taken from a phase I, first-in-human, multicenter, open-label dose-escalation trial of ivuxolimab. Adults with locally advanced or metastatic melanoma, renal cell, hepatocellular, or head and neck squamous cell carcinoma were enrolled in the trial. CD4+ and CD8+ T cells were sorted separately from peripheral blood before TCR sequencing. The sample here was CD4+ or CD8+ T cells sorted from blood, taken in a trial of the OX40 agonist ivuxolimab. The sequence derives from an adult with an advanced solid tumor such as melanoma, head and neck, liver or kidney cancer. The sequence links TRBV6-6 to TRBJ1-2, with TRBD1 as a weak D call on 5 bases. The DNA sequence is TGTGCCAGCAGTTACTGGGTGGTAGGGGATGGCTACACCTTC. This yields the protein CASSYWVVGDGYTF.